A selection of T cell receptor beta chains follows, all from one sample in a study of CD8 T cells in Susac syndrome. TCRdb recomputed calls from the immunoSEQ multiplex PCR reads with MiXCR, one row per CDR3 protein. The top ten clones hold roughly 0.12% of a sample with approximately 100,000 distinct CDR3 sequences, just under 95% of them seen once. The material sequenced was CD8+ T cells from PBMCs. Receptors were obtained from a human donor in good health. Each CDR3 is given with its conserved first and last residue. A D gene is named only where the DNA matches it firmly. The size entry is marked missing in some rows and otherwise reads once, few, many or a size class.

once	-	TRBV19	TRBJ2-1	CASSLGIFRDLAYNEQFF	TGTGCCAGTAGTCTGGGAATTTTCCGGGATCTGGCCTACAATGAGCAGTTCTTC
-	-	TRBV7-2	TRBJ2-6	CASSFRRAGFSGANVLTF	TGTGCCAGCAGCTTCCGCCGGGCAGGATTCTCTGGGGCCAACGTCCTGACTTTC
-	TRBD1	TRBV7-2	TRBJ2-7	CASSSHRDRPREQYF	TGTGCCAGCAGCTCACACCGGGACAGACCTCGCGAGCAGTACTTC
-	-	TRBV5-1	TRBJ1-2	CASSLTGTGGYTF	TGCGCCAGCAGCTTGACAGGGACGGGGGGCTACACCTTC
-	TRBD1	TRBV20-1	TRBJ2-2	CSASDDRVNTGELFF	TGCAGTGCTAGTGACGACAGGGTGAACACCGGGGAGCTGTTTTTT
-	TRBD1	TRBV7-2	TRBJ2-1	CASRTGQDLVGQFF	TGTGCCAGCAGGACGGGACAGGATCTTGTAGGGCAGTTCTTC
-	TRBD1	TRBV3-1	TRBJ1-2	CASSQGQSTGSYGYTF	TGTGCCAGCAGCCAAGGCCAATCGACAGGGAGCTATGGCTACACCTTC
once	TRBD2	TRBV7-9	TRBJ2-1	CASSSGGVYNEQFF	TGTGCCAGCAGCTCCGGGGGGGTCTACAATGAGCAGTTCTTC
-	-	TRBV18	TRBJ1-1	CASSPLPGSSTEAFF	TGTGCCAGCTCACCCCTCCCAGGGTCTAGCACTGAAGCTTTCTTT
-	-	TRBV12-3/TRBV12-4	TRBJ1-1	CASGPRRAFF	TGTGCCAGCGGCCCGCGGAGAGCTTTCTTT
once	TRBD2	TRBV20-1	TRBJ2-5	CSAGLLAGQETQYF	TGCAGTGCAGGCTTACTAGCGGGTCAAGAGACCCAGTACTTC